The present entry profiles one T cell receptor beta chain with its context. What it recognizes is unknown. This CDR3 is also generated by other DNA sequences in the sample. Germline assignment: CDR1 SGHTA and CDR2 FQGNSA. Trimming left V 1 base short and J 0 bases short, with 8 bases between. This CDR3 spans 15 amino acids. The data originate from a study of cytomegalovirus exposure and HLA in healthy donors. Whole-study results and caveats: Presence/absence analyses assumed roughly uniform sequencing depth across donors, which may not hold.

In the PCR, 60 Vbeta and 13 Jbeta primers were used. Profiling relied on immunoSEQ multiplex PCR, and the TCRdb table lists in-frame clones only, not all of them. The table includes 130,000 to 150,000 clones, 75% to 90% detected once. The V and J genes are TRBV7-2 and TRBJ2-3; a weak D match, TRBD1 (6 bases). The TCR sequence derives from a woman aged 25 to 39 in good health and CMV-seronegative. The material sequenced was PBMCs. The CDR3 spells CASSLGGQSTDTQYF. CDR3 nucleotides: TGTGCCAGCAGCTTAGGTGGACAGAGCACAGATACGCAGTATTTT. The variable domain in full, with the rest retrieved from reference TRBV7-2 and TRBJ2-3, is GAGVSQSPSNKVTEKGKDVELRCDPISGHTALYWYRQSLGQGLEFLIYFQGNSAPDKSGLPSDRFSAERTGGSVSTLTIQRTQQEDSAVYLCASSLGGQSTDTQYFGPGTRLTVL.